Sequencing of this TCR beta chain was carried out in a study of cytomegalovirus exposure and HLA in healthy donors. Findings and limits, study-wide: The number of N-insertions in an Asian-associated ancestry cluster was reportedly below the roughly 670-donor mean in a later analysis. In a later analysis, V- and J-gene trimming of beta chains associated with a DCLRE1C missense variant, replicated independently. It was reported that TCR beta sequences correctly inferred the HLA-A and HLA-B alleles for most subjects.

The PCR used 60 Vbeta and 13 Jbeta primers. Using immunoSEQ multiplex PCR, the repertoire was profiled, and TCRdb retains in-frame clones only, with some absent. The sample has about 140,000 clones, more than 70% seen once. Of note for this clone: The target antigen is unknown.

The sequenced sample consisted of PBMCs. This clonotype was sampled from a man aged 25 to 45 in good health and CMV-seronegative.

The CDR3 here is CAWSNNYEQYF. The CDR3 coding sequence is TGTGCCTGGAGCAACAACTACGAGCAGTACTTC. This chain joins TRBV30 and TRBJ2-7; D is ambiguous. The CDR3 has 11 amino acids. V was clipped by 3 bases and J by 3 bases, with 6 bases between them. Germline loops: CDR1 GTSNPN, CDR2 SVGIG (reference sequence). The full variable domain, in which reference TRBV30 and TRBJ2-7 provide the parts outside the CDR3, is SQTIHQWPATLVQPVGSPLSLECTVEGTSNPNLYWYRQAAGRGLQLLFYSVGIGQISSEVPQNLSASRPQDRQFILSSKKLLLSDSGFYLCAWSNNYEQYFGPGTRLTVT.